Shown below are 25 T cell receptor beta chains from a single sample sequenced in a study of metastatic and nonmetastatic thyroid tumors (dated by TCRdb to between 2020 and 2021). Before undergoing thyroid surgery, none of the patients had been given any kind of treatment. Preparation of the library involved PCR. The sequencer listed for this sample is Illumina HiSeq 4000. TCRdb trimmed public reads at Q25 via fastp, called clones via MiXCR and kept in-frame beta chains. The sample data list about 21,000 clones, and under 35% of these were observed just once. Roughly 14% of the sample is in the top ten clones. What was sequenced was blood. Receptors were obtained from a female donor with papillary thyroid cancer or a benign thyroid nodule (not recorded which). Some clones in this sample may be carry-over from other donors' samples.

CDR3 in amino acids: CAWSEQGYGYTF. The CDR3 DNA follows: TGTGCCTGGAGTGAACAGGGTTATGGCTACACCTTC. The chain recombines TRBV30 with TRBJ1-2, with a possible D match to TRBD1 (6 bases). This CDR3 has 12 amino acids. The V end lost 1 base, the J end lost 5 bases, and 8 bases lay between the germline ends. Germline loops: CDR1 GTSNPN, CDR2 SVGIG (reference sequence).

As to this clone: The junction does not match germline at one end; this may be a read error. This sequence joins TRBV2 and TRBJ2-1; tentative D call: TRBD1 (5 bases). Germline assignment: CDR1 SNHLY and CDR2 FYNNEI. The CDR3 covers 12 residues. CDR3 DNA sequence: TGTGCCAGCATGGGTATGACTGCCCTACAGGTCTTC. Amino acid sequence: CASMGMTALQVF.

The rearrangement joins TRBV6-1 to TRBJ1-2; D ambiguous. The length of the CDR3 is 15 residues. CDR1 and CDR2 from the germline V gene are MNHNS and SASEGT. Trimming removed 2 bases at V and 4 bases at J, with 14 bases between. In DNA form, the CDR3 reads TGTGCCAGCAGTGAATTTAAGAGGAGCGCCTATGGCTACACCTTC. It translates to CASSEFKRSAYGYTF.

Many counts were recorded for this clone. This may be a read error, as it is one base from a much larger clone. The same CDR3 is also encoded by other DNA sequences in this sample. The chain recombines TRBV6-5 with TRBJ2-6; D is ambiguous. There are 18 residues in the CDR3. CDR1 is MNHEY and CDR2 is SVGAGI in the germline V gene. The ends were cut back, 5 bases at V and 1 base at J, with 18 bases in the middle. The CDR3 protein is CASSNMYSGTSGANVLTF. The DNA for the CDR3 is TGTGCCAGCAGTAATATGTATTCGGGCACTTCTGGGGCCAACGTCCTGACTTTC.

This clone showed up just a few times. CDR3 region: CASSKRAIEYGYTF. CDR3 bases: TGTGCCAGTAGTAAGAGGGCGATAGAATACGGCTACACCTTC. The chain has TRBV19 and TRBJ1-2; D is uncertain. This CDR3 is 14 amino acids long. Germline loops: CDR1 LNHDA, CDR2 SQIVND (reference sequence). V gave up 4 bases and J gave up 8 bases, with 17 bases separating them.

This chain joins TRBV30 and TRBJ2-7, with a weak D call TRBD1 (6 bases). Germline-derived CDR1 and CDR2 are GTSNPN and SVGIG (reference sequence). The CDR3 has 14 amino acids. V lost 2 bases to trimming and J lost 7 bases, with 18 bases between them. CDR3 in amino acids: CAWSRGQGQLEQYF. The CDR3 nucleotides are TGTGCCTGGAGTCGTGGGCAGGGGCAGCTGGAGCAGTACTTC.

This clone has at least ten counts. The chain employs TRBV2 and TRBJ1-4; D gene ambiguous. The CDR3 is 13 amino acids. Germline loops: CDR1 SNHLY, CDR2 FYNNEI. The ends were cut back, 3 bases at V and 7 bases at J, with 9 bases in the middle. CDR3 region: CASSDNVGEKLFF. The CDR3 DNA reads TGTGCCAGCAGTGATAACGTGGGTGAAAAACTGTTTTTT.

By proportion, this clone is medium-sized. The chain combines TRBV19 with TRBJ1-6, with no clear D. The CDR3 is 13 amino acids. From germline, CDR1 is LNHDA and CDR2 SQIVND (reference sequence). Trimming cost V 6 bases and J 10 bases, with 13 bases left between them. The CDR3 reads CASRIGSGSPLHF. Here the CDR3 DNA reads TGTGCCAGTAGGATCGGGAGCGGGTCACCCCTCCACTTT.

The chain uses TRBV24-1 and TRBJ1-1; 7 bases line up with TRBD1. The CDR3 runs to 15 residues. CDR1 and CDR2 (germline): KGHDR, SFDVKD. With V trimmed by 2 bases and J by 0 bases, 2 bases remained unmatched. CDR3 sequence: CATSDSQGLNTEAFF. The CDR3 DNA is TGTGCCACCAGTGATTCACAGGGGTTGAACACTGAAGCTTTCTTT.

The rearrangement links TRBV20-1 to TRBJ2-7; TRBD1 agrees at 7 bases. The germline CDR1 and CDR2 sequences are DFQATT and SNEGSKA (reference sequence). The CDR3 extends over 13 amino acids. J gave up 6 bases and V 1 base, and 6 bases lay outside the gene matches. CDR3 protein: CSARGSTGPEQYF. The CDR3, as DNA: TGCAGTGCTAGAGGGTCGACAGGGCCCGAGCAGTACTTC.

This clone was seen many times. At one of its ends the junction is not consistent with the germline gene, which may arise from a read error. The V gene is TRBV30, the J gene TRBJ2-5, with TRBD2 identical over 10 bases. CDR1 GTSNPN and CDR2 SVGIG come from the germline V gene (reference sequence). This CDR3 has 15 residues. The CDR3 sequence is CVWTRLAGSWETQYF. In nucleotides, the CDR3 is TGTGTCTGGACCAGACTAGCGGGCTCTTGGGAGACCCAGTACTTC.

This clone was counted ten times or more. This chain joins TRBV2 and TRBJ2-1; D not certain. V lost 5 bases and J lost 6, with 11 bases in between. CDR3 size: 13 residues. Germline values: CDR1 SNHLY, CDR2 FYNNEI. The CDR3 coding sequence is TGTGCCAGCAGTCCTCCAGGACGCAATGAGCAGTTCTTC. Amino acid sequence: CASSPPGRNEQFF.

This chain connects TRBV28 to TRBJ1-2; TRBD1 agrees at 9 bases. This CDR3 has 16 amino acids. V shed 6 bases and J 5 bases; nucleotides not matched to a gene: 13. Germline V gene lookup returns CDR1 MDHEN and CDR2 SYDVKM. In nucleotides, the CDR3 is TGTGCCAGCAGCCTACAGGGGGCCAGTCGGGCTTATGGCTACACCTTC. It translates to CASSLQGASRAYGYTF.

This clone occurred a few times. The chain employs TRBV28 and TRBJ1-5; tentatively, D is TRBD1 (6 bases). This CDR3 comprises 16 residues. In germline, CDR1 is MDHEN, CDR2 SYDVKM. Trimming left V 7 bases short and J 1 base short, with 17 bases between. CDR3 protein: CASISGRGGSNQPQHF. The CDR3 DNA follows: TGTGCCAGCATCTCGGGGAGAGGGGGAAGCAATCAGCCCCAGCATTTT.

By proportion, this clone is medium-sized. V usage is TRBV6-1 and J usage is TRBJ1-1; D is ambiguous. Germline CDR1 MNHNS, CDR2 SASEGT. This CDR3 region has 13 residues. V gave up 3 bases and J gave up 1 base, with 6 bases separating them. The DNA for the CDR3 is TGTGCCAGCAGTGAGGGCCGGAACACTGAAGCTTTCTTT. This codes for CASSEGRNTEAFF.

This clone was picked up many times. The genes are TRBV29-1 and TRBJ1-1; D may be TRBD1 (5 bases). Trimming cost V 4 bases and J 0 bases, with 6 bases left between them. CDR3 length equals 12 residues. In germline, CDR1 is SQVTM, CDR2 ANQGSEA. DNA of the CDR3: TGCAGCGTTGGACAGATGAACACTGAAGCTTTCTTT. It translates to CSVGQMNTEAFF.

This clone was recorded at least ten times. At one end, the junction sequence differs from germline, possibly due to a read error. This sequence joins TRBV7-2 and TRBJ2-1; the match to TRBD2 covers 16 bases. The CDR3 extends over 14 amino acids. The germline V gene encodes CDR1 SGHTA and CDR2 FQGNSA. The CDR3 DNA reads TGTGCCAGCAGCTTCGGGACTAGCGGGGGGGAGCGGTTCTTC. Amino acid sequence: CASSFGTSGGERFF.

This clone was observed once. The chain combines TRBV5-5 with TRBJ2-3; perhaps TRBD1 as D (6 bases). This CDR3 is 15 amino acids long. Trimming stripped 4 bases from V and 5 bases from J, with 17 bases between. In germline, CDR1 is SGHKS, CDR2 YYEKEE (reference sequence). The CDR3 DNA reads TGTGCCAGCAGCCCCTCGAGGGGGTGGGGAGATACGCAGTATTTT. Residues: CASSPSRGWGDTQYF.

This clone was found many times. The chain combines TRBV5-1 with TRBJ2-5; D call uncertain. There are 17 residues in the CDR3. Trimming took off 3 bases at V and 4 bases at J, with 22 bases between the two ends. In germline, CDR1 is SGHRS, CDR2 YFSETQ. CDR3 sequence reads: CASSSNPLDAGGETQYF. DNA for the CDR3: TGCGCCAGCAGCTCCAACCCCCTGGACGCCGGCGGAGAGACCCAGTACTTC.

This clone is medium-sized within its sample. The chain links TRBV28 to TRBJ1-1; D gene uncertain. Trimming shortened V by 5 bases and J by 11 bases, and 15 bases separated the two germline ends. There are 12 residues in the CDR3. The V gene's germline CDR1 is MDHEN and CDR2 SYDVKM. The CDR3 loop is CASSQQTSGAFF. CDR3 bases: TGTGCCAGCAGTCAACAAACATCGGGGGCTTTCTTT.

This chain joins TRBV20-1 and TRBJ1-6; no definite D call. Trimming stripped 3 bases from V and 0 bases from J, with 9 bases between. CDR1 DFQATT and CDR2 SNEGSKA come from the germline V gene (reference sequence). This CDR3 has 15 residues. CDR3 sequence reads: CSARLILSYNSPLHF. The CDR3 DNA reads as TGCAGTGCTAGGCTTATACTCTCCTATAATTCACCCCTCCACTTT.

This clone is labeled as medium-sized. J is TRBJ2-1 and V is TRBV12-3 or TRBV12-4; 7 bases map to TRBD2. The V and J ends lost 6 bases and 3 bases, in that order; junction bases with no gene match: 8. This CDR3 contains 15 residues. The CDR3 region has the DNA TGTGCCAGCAGCCCAGCTAGCGGAGTCTACAATGAGCAGTTCTTC. Translated: CASSPASGVYNEQFF.

In this sample, this clone is medium-sized. The chain uses TRBV27 and TRBJ2-1; 8 bases are a match to TRBD2. V lost 10 bases, J lost 5 bases, and 16 bases stayed unmatched. CDR3 size: 16 residues. The germline gives CDR1 MNHEY, CDR2 SMNVEV (reference sequence). CDR3 amino acids: CATRPKYGGADNEQFF. DNA of the CDR3: TGTGCCACTCGGCCGAAATACGGGGGGGCCGACAATGAGCAGTTCTTC.

This clone appeared many times. The chain combines TRBV5-5 with TRBJ2-3, with D hard to call. This CDR3 has 14 residues. V was shortened by 0 bases and J by 5 bases, with 10 bases between the two germline ends. Germline-derived CDR1 and CDR2 are SGHKS and YYEKEE (reference sequence). This CDR3 reads CASSLVPGEDTQYF. The CDR3 nucleotides are TGTGCCAGCAGCTTGGTGCCTGGGGAAGATACGCAGTATTTT.

This clone was recorded many times. The chain joins TRBV10-3 to TRBJ1-1; D is unresolved. CDR3 length: 14 amino acids. V was clipped by 4 bases and J by 1 base, with 10 bases between them. Germline V gives CDR1 ENHRY, CDR2 SYGVKD. The CDR3: CAISAGETNTEAFF. The CDR3 region has the DNA TGTGCCATCAGTGCCGGGGAGACGAACACTGAAGCTTTCTTT.